This is a list of T cell receptor beta chains from one sample in a study of T cell responses to AZD1222 COVID-19 vaccine. The assay was immunoSEQ multiplex PCR, and TCRdb's table has in-frame clones only and misses some. In the table there are over 100,000 clones, around nine tenths of which are singletons. The sample in question was peripheral blood, obtained on day 0 of AZD1222 vaccination. The source is an adult in good health. Both conserved end residues are part of each CDR3. The D gene is left open where the match is weak. The size field is filled for only some rows; it gives once, few, many or a size class.

j_gene | d_gene | v_gene | abundance | CDR3aa | CDR3nt
TRBJ2-1 | - | TRBV29-1 | - | CSVESAPGRPRDEQFF | TGCAGCGTTGAAAGCGCTCCGGGACGACCGAGGGATGAGCAGTTCTTC
TRBJ1-6 | - | TRBV7-2 | - | CASSLALSGKSPLHF | TGTGCCAGCAGCTTAGCACTTTCTGGGAAGTCACCCCTCCACTTT
TRBJ2-4 | - | TRBV4-2 | - | CASSRSGIQYF | TGTGCCAGCAGCCGCAGCGGCATTCAGTACTTC
TRBJ1-2 | TRBD1 | TRBV28 | - | CASSLTGRHGYTF | TGTGCCAGCAGTTTGACAGGGAGACATGGCTACACCTTC
TRBJ1-5 | TRBD1 | TRBV6-5 | - | CASRMTGGNQPQHF | TGTGCCAGCAGGATGACAGGGGGCAATCAGCCCCAGCATTTT
TRBJ2-6 | - | TRBV6-6 | - | CASSRPYNVLTF | TGTGCCAGCAGTAGACCGTACAACGTCCTGACTTTC
TRBJ1-2 | - | TRBV5-4 | - | CASSLAGGALASNGYTF | TGTGCCAGCAGCTTGGCTGGGGGCGCCTTGGCCAGCAATGGCTACACCTTC
TRBJ1-1 | - | TRBV2 | - | CASSASRSNTEAFF | TGTGCCAGCAGTGCAAGCAGGTCAAACACTGAAGCTTTCTTT
TRBJ2-7 | - | TRBV19 | - | CASSLLATDSYEQYF | TGTGCCAGTAGCCTTCTGGCGACGGACTCCTACGAGCAGTACTTC
TRBJ2-3 | TRBD2 | TRBV11-3 | - | CASSWEREGPPDTQYF | TGTGCCAGCAGCTGGGAGCGGGAGGGCCCTCCAGATACGCAGTATTTT
TRBJ2-2 | - | TRBV28 | - | CASSFFRAGELFF | TGTGCCAGCAGTTTTTTCAGGGCCGGGGAGCTGTTTTTT
TRBJ1-1 | TRBD1 | TRBV5-1 | many | CASSGTGGEYTEAFF | TGCGCCAGCAGCGGGACAGGGGGAGAGTACACTGAAGCTTTCTTT
TRBJ2-1 | TRBD2 | TRBV6-5 | once | CASRTSGLYNEQFF | TGTGCCAGTCGGACTAGCGGATTATACAATGAGCAGTTCTTC
TRBJ1-5 | - | TRBV7-8 | - | CASSLRGGFNQPQHF | TGTGCCAGCAGCTTGCGGGGAGGATTCAATCAGCCCCAGCATTTT
TRBJ1-1 | - | TRBV3-1/TRBV3-2 | once | CASSPGFYLRALMNTEAFF | TGTGCCAGCAGCCCTGGTTTCTATTTGAGGGCCCTTATGAACACTGAAGCTTTCTTT
TRBJ1-1 | - | TRBV12-3/TRBV12-4 | - | CASTPTGNTEAFF | TGTGCCAGCACTCCGACAGGGAACACTGAAGCTTTCTTT
TRBJ1-1 | TRBD1 | TRBV28 | - | CASTIQTGPSLNTEAFF | TGTGCCAGTACCATCCAGACAGGGCCTTCTTTGAACACTGAAGCTTTCTTT
TRBJ2-7 | TRBD1 | TRBV7-9 | - | CASSLAGDSYEQYF | TGTGCCAGCAGCTTAGCCGGGGACAGCTACGAGCAGTACTTC
TRBJ2-7 | - | TRBV21-1 | - | CASSKKEQYF | TGTGCCAGCAGCAAAAAGGAGCAGTACTTC
TRBJ1-5 | TRBD1 | TRBV6-5 | - | CASSYGRGFDQPQHF | TGTGCCAGCAGTTACGGCAGGGGGTTCGATCAGCCCCAGCATTTT
TRBJ2-6 | - | TRBV29-1 | - | CSVYSSGANVLTF | TGCAGCGTTTACAGCTCTGGGGCCAACGTCCTGACTTTC
TRBJ2-7 | - | TRBV3-1/TRBV3-2 | - | CASSLRTVYAYEQYF | TGTGCCAGCAGCTTAAGGACAGTCTACGCCTACGAGCAGTACTTC
TRBJ2-1 | TRBD2 | TRBV11-3 | - | CASSATSGAYNEQFF | TGTGCCAGCAGCGCGACTAGCGGAGCCTACAATGAGCAGTTCTTC
TRBJ2-3 | - | TRBV7-3 | once | CASSFRPQYF | TGTGCCAGCAGCTTCCGCCCGCAGTATTTT
TRBJ2-3 | - | TRBV9 | - | CASSVGDTDTQYF | TGTGCCAGCAGCGTCGGAGACACAGATACGCAGTATTTT
TRBJ2-7 | TRBD1 | TRBV7-9 | - | CASSLKRQGAGEQYF | TGTGCCAGCAGCTTGAAGAGACAGGGGGCAGGGGAGCAGTACTTC
TRBJ2-1 | TRBD2 | TRBV29-1 | - | CSVDRGGIGYEQFF | TGCAGCGTTGACCGGGGGGGTATTGGATATGAGCAGTTCTTC
TRBJ2-7 | TRBD2 | TRBV9 | once | CASSAQAGAEGQYF | TGTGCCAGCAGCGCCCAAGCGGGGGCGGAGGGACAGTACTTC
TRBJ1-2 | - | TRBV27 | once | CASSLSAGDIRTGYTF | TGTGCCAGCAGTTTATCCGCGGGGGACATTAGAACTGGCTACACCTTC
TRBJ1-6 | TRBD1 | TRBV14 | - | CASSQNRGNSPLHF | TGTGCCAGCAGCCAGAACAGGGGCAATTCACCCCTCCACTTT
TRBJ1-4 | - | TRBV6-5 | - | CASWGTGNNEKLFF | TGTGCCAGCTGGGGAACGGGGAACAATGAAAAACTGTTTTTT
TRBJ1-5 | - | TRBV19 | once | CASSIREVQPQHF | TGTGCCAGTAGTATTCGGGAGGTTCAGCCCCAGCATTTT
TRBJ1-2 | - | TRBV9 | - | CASSDHYGYTF | TGTGCCAGCAGCGACCACTATGGCTACACCTTC
TRBJ2-7 | - | TRBV6-2/TRBV6-3 | - | CASSYFYEQYF | TGTGCCAGCAGTTACTTCTACGAGCAGTACTTC
TRBJ2-7 | - | TRBV19 | - | CASSIGPLFYEQYF | TGTGCCAGTAGTATAGGTCCGCTCTTCTACGAGCAGTACTTC
TRBJ1-1 | - | TRBV29-1 | - | CSGLRNWNTEAFF | TGCAGCGGGTTACGGAATTGGAACACTGAAGCTTTCTTT
TRBJ2-1 | TRBD2 | TRBV7-8 | - | CASSTGTSRPLGQFF | TGTGCCAGCAGCACCGGGACTAGTAGGCCATTGGGGCAGTTCTTC
TRBJ2-7 | TRBD2 | TRBV5-6 | - | CASRWTSGTYEQYF | TGTGCCAGCAGGTGGACTAGCGGGACCTACGAGCAGTACTTC
TRBJ2-7 | - | TRBV19 | once | CASSIGQNYEQYF | TGTGCCAGTAGTATTGGACAGAACTACGAGCAGTACTTC
TRBJ1-1 | - | TRBV28 | - | CASSSWGFGAFF | TGTGCCAGCAGTTCTTGGGGATTCGGAGCTTTCTTT
TRBJ1-1 | - | TRBV4-3 | - | CASSHSLGLEAFF | TGCGCCAGCAGCCATTCCTTGGGACTTGAAGCTTTCTTT
TRBJ1-2 | - | TRBV5-6 | - | CASSLFQPIANYGYTF | TGTGCCAGCAGCTTGTTTCAGCCAATAGCTAACTATGGCTACACCTTC
TRBJ1-6 | - | TRBV5-4 | - | CASSPAGRNSPLHF | TGTGCCAGCAGTCCCGCCGGGCGAAATTCACCCCTCCACTTT